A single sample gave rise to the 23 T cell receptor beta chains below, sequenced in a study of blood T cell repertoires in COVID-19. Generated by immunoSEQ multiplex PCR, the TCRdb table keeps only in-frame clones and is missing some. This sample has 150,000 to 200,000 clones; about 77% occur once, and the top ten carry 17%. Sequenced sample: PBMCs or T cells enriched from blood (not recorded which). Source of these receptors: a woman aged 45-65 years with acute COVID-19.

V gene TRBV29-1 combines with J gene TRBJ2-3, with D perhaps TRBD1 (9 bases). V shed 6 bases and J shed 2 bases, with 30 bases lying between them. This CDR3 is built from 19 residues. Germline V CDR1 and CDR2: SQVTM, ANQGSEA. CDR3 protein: CSVSPGQGRAGALTDTQYF. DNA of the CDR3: TGCAGCGTCTCCCCGGGACAGGGAAGAGCGGGGGCCCTCACAGATACGCAGTATTTT.

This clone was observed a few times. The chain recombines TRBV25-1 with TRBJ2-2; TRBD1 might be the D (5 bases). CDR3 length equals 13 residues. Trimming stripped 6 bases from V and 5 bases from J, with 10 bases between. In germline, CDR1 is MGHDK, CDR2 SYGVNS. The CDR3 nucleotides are TGTGCCAGCAGGACAGCGATGACCGGGGAGCTGTTTTTT. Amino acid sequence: CASRTAMTGELFF.

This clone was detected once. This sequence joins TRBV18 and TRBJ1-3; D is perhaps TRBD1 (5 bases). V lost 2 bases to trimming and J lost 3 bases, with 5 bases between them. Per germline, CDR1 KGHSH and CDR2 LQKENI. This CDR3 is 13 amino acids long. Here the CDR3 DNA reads TGTGCCAGCTCACCAGACAGTGGAAACACCATATATTTT. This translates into CASSPDSGNTIYF.

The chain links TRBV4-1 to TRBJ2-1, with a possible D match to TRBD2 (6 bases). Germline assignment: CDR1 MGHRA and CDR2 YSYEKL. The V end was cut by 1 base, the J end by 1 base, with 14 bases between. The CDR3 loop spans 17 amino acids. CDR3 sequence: CASSQVGGTPSYNEQFF. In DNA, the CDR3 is TGCGCCAGCAGCCAAGTGGGCGGGACTCCTTCCTACAATGAGCAGTTCTTC.

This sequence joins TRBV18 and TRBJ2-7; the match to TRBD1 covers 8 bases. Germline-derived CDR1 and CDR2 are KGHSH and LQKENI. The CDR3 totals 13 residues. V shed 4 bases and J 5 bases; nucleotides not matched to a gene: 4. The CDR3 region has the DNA TGTGCCAGCTCACAGACAGGGGTGGACGAGCAGTACGTC. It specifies CASSQTGVDEQYV.

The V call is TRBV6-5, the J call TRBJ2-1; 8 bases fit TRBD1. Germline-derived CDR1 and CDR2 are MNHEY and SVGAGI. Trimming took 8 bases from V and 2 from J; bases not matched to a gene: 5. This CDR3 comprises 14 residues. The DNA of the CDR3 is TGTGCCAGCTCCTACAGGGGGGCCTACAATGAGCAGTTCTTC. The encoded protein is CASSYRGAYNEQFF.

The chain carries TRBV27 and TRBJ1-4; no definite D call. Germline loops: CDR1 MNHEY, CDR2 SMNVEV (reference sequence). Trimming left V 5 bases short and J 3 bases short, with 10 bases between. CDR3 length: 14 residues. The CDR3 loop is CASSDRHSNEKLFF. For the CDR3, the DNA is TGTGCCAGCAGTGATAGACATTCTAATGAAAAACTGTTTTTT.

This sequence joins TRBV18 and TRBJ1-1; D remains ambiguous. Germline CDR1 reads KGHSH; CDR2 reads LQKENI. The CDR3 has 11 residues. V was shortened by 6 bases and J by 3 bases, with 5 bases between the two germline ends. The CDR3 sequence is CASSRDTEAFF. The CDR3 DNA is TGTGCCAGCTCTCGGGACACTGAAGCTTTCTTT.

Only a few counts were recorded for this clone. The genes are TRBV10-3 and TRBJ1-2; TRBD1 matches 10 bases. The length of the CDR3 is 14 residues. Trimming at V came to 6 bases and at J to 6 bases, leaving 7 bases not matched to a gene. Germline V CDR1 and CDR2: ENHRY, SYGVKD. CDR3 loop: CAIRAPGTGDGYTF. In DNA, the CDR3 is TGTGCCATCAGGGCTCCCGGGACAGGGGATGGCTACACCTTC.

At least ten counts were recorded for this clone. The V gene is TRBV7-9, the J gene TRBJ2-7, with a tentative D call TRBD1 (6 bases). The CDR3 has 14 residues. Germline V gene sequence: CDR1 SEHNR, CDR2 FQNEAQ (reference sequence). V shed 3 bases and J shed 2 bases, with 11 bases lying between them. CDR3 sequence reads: CASSFGQPAYEQYV. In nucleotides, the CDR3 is TGTGCCAGCAGCTTCGGACAGCCGGCCTACGAGCAGTACGTC.

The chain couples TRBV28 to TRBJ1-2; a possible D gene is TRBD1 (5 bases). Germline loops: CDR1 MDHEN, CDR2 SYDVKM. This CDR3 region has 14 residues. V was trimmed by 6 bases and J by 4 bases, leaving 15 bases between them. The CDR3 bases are TGTGCCAGCAGGGACCCCGGGAGGGGCTATGGCTACACCTTC. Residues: CASRDPGRGYGYTF.

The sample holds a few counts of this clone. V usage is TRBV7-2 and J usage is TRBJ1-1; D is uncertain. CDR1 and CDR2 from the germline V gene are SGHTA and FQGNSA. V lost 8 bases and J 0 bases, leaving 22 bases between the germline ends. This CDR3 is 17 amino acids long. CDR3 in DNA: TGTGCCAGCCGTGCCGGGGAGGGAAAAGGAATGAACACTGAAGCTTTCTTT. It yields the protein CASRAGEGKGMNTEAFF.

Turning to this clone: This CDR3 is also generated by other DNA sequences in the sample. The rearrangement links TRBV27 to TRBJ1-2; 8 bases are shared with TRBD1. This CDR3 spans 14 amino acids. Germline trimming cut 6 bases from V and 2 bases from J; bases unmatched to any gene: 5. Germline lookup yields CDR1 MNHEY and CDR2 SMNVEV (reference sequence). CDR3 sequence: CASSQQGGNYGYTF. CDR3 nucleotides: TGTGCCAGCAGCCAACAGGGGGGAAACTATGGCTACACCTTC.

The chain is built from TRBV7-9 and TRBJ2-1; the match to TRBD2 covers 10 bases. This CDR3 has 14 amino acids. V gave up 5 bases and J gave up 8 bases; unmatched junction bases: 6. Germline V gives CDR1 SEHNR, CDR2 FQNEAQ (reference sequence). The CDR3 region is CASSLGTSADEQFF. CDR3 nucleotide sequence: TGTGCCAGCAGCCTGGGGACTAGCGCTGATGAGCAGTTCTTC.

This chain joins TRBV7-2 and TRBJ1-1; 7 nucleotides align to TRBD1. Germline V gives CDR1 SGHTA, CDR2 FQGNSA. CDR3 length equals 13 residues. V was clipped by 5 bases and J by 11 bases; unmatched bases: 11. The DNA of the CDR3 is TGTGCCAGCAGCCCGCGACAGGGAGGAGATGCTTTCTTT. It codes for CASSPRQGGDAFF. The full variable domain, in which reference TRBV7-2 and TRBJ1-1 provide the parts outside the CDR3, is GAGVSQSPSNKVTEKGKDVELRCDPISGHTALYWYRQSLGQGLEFLIYFQGNSAPDKSGLPSDRFSAERTGGSVSTLTIQRTQQEDSAVYLCASSPRQGGDAFFGQGTRLTVV.

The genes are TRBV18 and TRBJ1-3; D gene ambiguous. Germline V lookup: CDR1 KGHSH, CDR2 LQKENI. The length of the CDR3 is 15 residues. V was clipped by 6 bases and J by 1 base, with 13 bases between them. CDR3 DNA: TGTGCCAGCTCCACAAGTGGGCAGTCTGGAAACACCATATATTTT. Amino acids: CASSTSGQSGNTIYF.

The CDR3 reads CASSQGQPGAYEQYV. In DNA form, the CDR3 reads TGTGCCAGCAGCCAGGGACAGCCCGGGGCTTACGAGCAGTACGTC. The rearrangement joins TRBV7-9 to TRBJ2-7; 7 nucleotides agree with TRBD1. V shed 5 bases, J shed 4 bases, and the junction held 11 bases outside the gene matches. This CDR3 has 15 residues. Germline CDR1 and CDR2: SEHNR and FQNEAQ (reference sequence).

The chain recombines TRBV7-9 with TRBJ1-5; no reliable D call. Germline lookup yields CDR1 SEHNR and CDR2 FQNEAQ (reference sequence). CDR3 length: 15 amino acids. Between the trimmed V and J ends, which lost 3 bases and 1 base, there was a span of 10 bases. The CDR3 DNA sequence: TGTGCCAGCAGCTTCGTGGGGAGGAGCAATCAGCCCCAGCATTTT. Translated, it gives CASSFVGRSNQPQHF.

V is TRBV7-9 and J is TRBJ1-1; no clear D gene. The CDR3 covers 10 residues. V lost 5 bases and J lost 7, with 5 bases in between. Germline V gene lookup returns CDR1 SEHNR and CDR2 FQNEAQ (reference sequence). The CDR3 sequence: CASSLSEAFF. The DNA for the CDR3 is TGTGCCAGCAGCCTAAGTGAAGCTTTCTTT.

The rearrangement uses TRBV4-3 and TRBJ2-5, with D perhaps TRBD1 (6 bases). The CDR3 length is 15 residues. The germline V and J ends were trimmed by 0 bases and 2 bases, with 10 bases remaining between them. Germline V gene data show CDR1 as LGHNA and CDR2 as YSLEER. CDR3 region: CASSQDLGQQETQYF. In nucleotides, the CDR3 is TGCGCCAGCAGCCAAGATCTAGGACAGCAAGAGACCCAGTACTTC.

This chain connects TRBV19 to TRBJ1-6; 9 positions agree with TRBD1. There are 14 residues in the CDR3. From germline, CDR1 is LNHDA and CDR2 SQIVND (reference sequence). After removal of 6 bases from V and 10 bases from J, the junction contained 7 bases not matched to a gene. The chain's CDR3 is CASRLTGGKSPLHF. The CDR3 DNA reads TGTGCCAGTAGACTAACAGGGGGCAAGTCACCCCTCCACTTT.

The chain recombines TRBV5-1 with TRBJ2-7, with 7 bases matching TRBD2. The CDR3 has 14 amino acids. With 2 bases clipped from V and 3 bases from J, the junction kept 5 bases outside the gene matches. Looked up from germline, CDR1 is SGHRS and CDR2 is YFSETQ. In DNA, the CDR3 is TGCGCCAGCAGCTTTGGGGAGGGTGGCTACGAGCAGTACGTC. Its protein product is CASSFGEGGYEQYV.

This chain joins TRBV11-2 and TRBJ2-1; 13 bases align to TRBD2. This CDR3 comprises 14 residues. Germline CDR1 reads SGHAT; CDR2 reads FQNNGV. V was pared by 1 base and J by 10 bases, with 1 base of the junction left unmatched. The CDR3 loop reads CASSLGGLAGEQFF. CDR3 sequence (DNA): TGTGCCAGCAGCTTAGGGGGACTAGCGGGGGAGCAGTTCTTC.